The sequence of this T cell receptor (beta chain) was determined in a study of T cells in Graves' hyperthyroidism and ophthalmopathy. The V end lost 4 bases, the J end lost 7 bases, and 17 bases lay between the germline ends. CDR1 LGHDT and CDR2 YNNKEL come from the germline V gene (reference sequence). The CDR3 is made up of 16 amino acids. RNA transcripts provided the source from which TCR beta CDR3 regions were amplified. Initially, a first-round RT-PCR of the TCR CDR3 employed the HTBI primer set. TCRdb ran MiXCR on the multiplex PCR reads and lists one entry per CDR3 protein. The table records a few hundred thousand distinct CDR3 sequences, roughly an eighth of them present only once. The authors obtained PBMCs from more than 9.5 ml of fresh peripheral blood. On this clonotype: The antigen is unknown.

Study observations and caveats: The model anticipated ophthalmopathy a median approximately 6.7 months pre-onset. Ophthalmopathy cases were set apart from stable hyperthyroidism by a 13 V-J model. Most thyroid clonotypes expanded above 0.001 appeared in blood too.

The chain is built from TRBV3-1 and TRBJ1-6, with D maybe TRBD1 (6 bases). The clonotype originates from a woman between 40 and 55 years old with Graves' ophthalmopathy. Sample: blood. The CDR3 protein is CASSLQGGGKNSPLHF. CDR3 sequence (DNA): TGTGCCAGCAGCCTTCAAGGAGGGGGGAAAAATTCACCCCTCCACTTT.